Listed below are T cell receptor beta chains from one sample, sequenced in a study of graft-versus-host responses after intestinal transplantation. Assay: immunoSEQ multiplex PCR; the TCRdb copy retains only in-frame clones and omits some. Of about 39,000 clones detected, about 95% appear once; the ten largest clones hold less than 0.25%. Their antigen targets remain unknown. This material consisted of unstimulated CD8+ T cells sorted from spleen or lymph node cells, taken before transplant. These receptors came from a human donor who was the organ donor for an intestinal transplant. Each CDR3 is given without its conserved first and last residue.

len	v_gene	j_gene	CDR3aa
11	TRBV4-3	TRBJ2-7	ASSQDISYEQY
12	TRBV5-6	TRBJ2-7	ASSLASGGYEQY
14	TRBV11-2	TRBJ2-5	ASSLDLWAGEETQY
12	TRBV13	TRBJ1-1	ASSSDGQNTEAF
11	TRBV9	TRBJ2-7	ASSGDSEHEQY
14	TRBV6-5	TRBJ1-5	ASSYAPAGMGQPQH
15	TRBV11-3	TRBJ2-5	ASSYPGQGTFQETQY
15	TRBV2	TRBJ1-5	ASSLIKSTGNDQPQH
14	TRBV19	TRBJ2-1	ASSLIAGADYNEQF
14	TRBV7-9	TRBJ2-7	ASSLSLGRRAHEQY
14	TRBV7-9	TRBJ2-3	ASTLPGDSVTDTQY
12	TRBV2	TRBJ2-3	ASSSSGVTDTQY
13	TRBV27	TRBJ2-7	ASSLGGGLPYEQY
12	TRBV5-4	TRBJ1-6	ASSLETGNSPLH
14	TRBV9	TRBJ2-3	ASSVEASGGPDTQY
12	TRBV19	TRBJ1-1	ASSPTGRVTEAF
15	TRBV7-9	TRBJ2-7	ASSQPRGAVGFYEQY
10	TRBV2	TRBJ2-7	ASSGGAYEQY
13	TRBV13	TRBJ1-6	ASSLLRDDNSPLH
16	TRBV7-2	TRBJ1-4	ASSLGGTESSTNEKLF
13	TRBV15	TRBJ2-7	ATSRVLLGVDEQY